Below are 17 T cell receptor beta chains sequenced from a single sample in a study of response to subunit inactivated influenza vaccine. TCRdb reprocessed the RT-PCR reads via MiXCR and lists one record per CDR3 protein. The sample shows roughly 550,000 distinct CDR3 sequences, roughly a quarter of them seen only once. The same data also went into a second study, on T cells expressing NK-cell markers. This second study notes: TCR beta cDNA was made by 5'RACE template switching with UMIs.

The sample was CD4+ T cells sorted from PBMCs, taken 11 to 12 days after vaccination. The receptor source for this set is a man between 45 and 60 years old who received an inactivated influenza vaccine.

This chain connects TRBV11-2 to TRBJ2-1; D gene unclear. Germline V gene data show CDR1 as SGHAT and CDR2 as FQNNGV. The CDR3 has 13 amino acids. V was cut by 1 base and J by 7 bases, with 8 bases left in between. This CDR3 reads CASSLAQPNEQFF. The CDR3 DNA reads as TGTGCCAGCAGCTTAGCCCAACCGAATGAGCAGTTCTTC.

Worth noting for this clonotype: A much more abundant neighbour one base away suggests this may be a read error. The CDR3: CASSSYSGIPDEQYF. In nucleotides, the CDR3 is TGTGCCAGCAGTTCTTATAGCGGGATACCCGACGAGCAGTACTTC. This chain joins TRBV28 and TRBJ2-7, with 8 bases that match TRBD2. The CDR3 is 15 residues long. Germline V CDR1 and CDR2: MDHEN, SYDVKM. Trimming at V came to 4 bases and at J to 5 bases, leaving 10 bases not matched to a gene.

This clonotype has a handful of counts. V usage is TRBV6-1 and J usage is TRBJ1-5; D is perhaps TRBD1 (6 bases). V lost 2 bases, J lost 7 bases, and 9 bases lay in between. The CDR3 loop spans 13 amino acids. CDR1 is MNHNS, CDR2 SASEGT, per germline. CDR3 sequence reads: CASSELRGQPQHF. The CDR3 DNA reads as TGTGCCAGCAGTGAACTCAGGGGACAGCCCCAGCATTTT.

This clonotype was seen at least ten times. The rearrangement links TRBV7-2 to TRBJ1-2, with TRBD1 identical over 8 bases. CDR1 is SGHTA and CDR2 is FQGNSA in the germline V gene. The CDR3 totals 13 residues. J gave up 8 bases and V 3 bases, and 5 bases lay outside the gene matches. Written as DNA, the CDR3 is TGTGCCAGCAGCTTGGGACAGGTCGCGGGCTACACCTTC. It yields the protein CASSLGQVAGYTF.

This clonotype has just a few counts. This chain uses TRBV28 with TRBJ2-4, with TRBD2 matching over 9 bases. V lost 2 bases and J lost 6; bases outside the gene matches: 8. This CDR3 is 16 amino acids long. Per germline, CDR1 MDHEN and CDR2 SYDVKM. DNA for the CDR3: TGTGCCAGCAGTTTAGTGACCGGGACTAGCCTAAACATTCAGTACTTC. Translating it yields CASSLVTGTSLNIQYF.

This clonotype came up many times. The chain combines TRBV5-6 with TRBJ2-7, with D unresolved. Germline CDR1 is SGHDT and CDR2 is YYEEEE. This CDR3 is 14 amino acids long. V dropped 1 base and J dropped 0 bases, with 8 bases sitting between them. The CDR3 loop reads CASSLMAVSYEQYF. The CDR3 region has the DNA TGTGCCAGCAGCTTGATGGCGGTCTCCTACGAGCAGTACTTC.

This clonotype has only a few counts. The chain recombines TRBV11-2 with TRBJ2-7; 7 positions match TRBD1. The CDR3 has 14 residues. V was pared by 5 bases and J by 2 bases, with 6 bases of the junction left unmatched. Germline CDR1 and CDR2: SGHAT and FQNNGV. The CDR3 loop is CASSRVGGTYEQYF. DNA for the CDR3: TGTGCCAGCAGCCGGGTAGGGGGCACCTACGAGCAGTACTTC.

The V gene is TRBV7-2, the J gene TRBJ2-7, with TRBD1 matching over 11 bases. Unmatched junction bases numbered 7, after V lost 6 bases and J lost 3 bases. The CDR3 contains 15 residues. Germline CDR1 is SGHTA and CDR2 is FQGNSA. The CDR3 region is CASSYGTGGHYEQYF. CDR3 bases: TGTGCCAGCAGTTACGGGACAGGGGGACACTACGAGCAGTACTTC.

The DNA of the CDR3 is TGTGCCAGCAGCAGGGGGGACAGGGCTGGAAACACCATATATTTT. Translating gives CASSRGDRAGNTIYF. This chain joins TRBV5-6 and TRBJ1-3, with 9 bases aligning to TRBD1. The CDR3 spans 15 residues. The germline gives CDR1 SGHDT, CDR2 YYEEEE. The V and J ends lost 4 bases and 2 bases, in that order; junction bases with no gene match: 4.

This clonotype was found many times. The CDR3 spells CASSLPGQGNSPLHF. CDR3 DNA: TGCGCCAGCAGTTTACCGGGACAGGGGAATTCACCCCTCCACTTT. This sequence joins TRBV5-1 and TRBJ1-6; 10 bases line up with TRBD1. Per the germline V gene, CDR1 is SGHRS and CDR2 is YFSETQ. The ends lost 5 bases at V and 7 bases at J; junction bases unmatched: 6. The CDR3 is made up of 15 amino acids.

J is TRBJ1-2 and V is TRBV18; no reliable D call. Between the trimmed V and J ends, which lost 0 bases and 4 bases, there was a span of 9 bases. The CDR3 runs 14 residues. CDR1 and CDR2 from the germline V gene are KGHSH and LQKENI. Here the CDR3 DNA reads TGTGCCAGCTCACCACCGGCGCGGTCCTATGGCTACACCTTC. Protein product: CASSPPARSYGYTF.

This clonotype turned up a few times. V usage is TRBV27 and J usage is TRBJ1-5, with D perhaps matching TRBD1 (6 bases). This CDR3 has 14 residues. In germline, CDR1 is MNHEY, CDR2 SMNVEV (reference sequence). Trimming left V 4 bases short and J 6 bases short, with 13 bases between. In DNA, the CDR3 is TGTGCCAGCAGTTCACAGGGAGAGGTTCAGCCCCAGCATTTT. Translation gives CASSSQGEVQPQHF.

The gene calls are TRBV10-3 and TRBJ2-5; 9 nucleotides agree with TRBD1. The CDR3 spans 15 residues. V was pared by 3 bases and J by 5 bases, with 7 bases of the junction left unmatched. Germline V CDR1 and CDR2: ENHRY, SYGVKD. This CDR3 is CAISEGQGNRETQYF. DNA for the CDR3: TGTGCCATCAGTGAAGGACAGGGGAATCGGGAGACCCAGTACTTC.

The gene calls are TRBV4-2 and TRBJ2-1; D not resolved. V lost 0 bases and J 9 bases, leaving 12 bases between the germline ends. The CDR3 loop spans 14 amino acids. In germline, CDR1 is LGHNA, CDR2 YNFKEQ. The CDR3 coding sequence is TGTGCCAGCAGCCAAGATCCAGCTCTAAGTGAGCAGTTCTTC. This sequence encodes CASSQDPALSEQFF.

This clonotype was seen at least ten times. The chain is built from TRBV11-1 and TRBJ2-2; 7 bases map to TRBD2. The length of the CDR3 is 18 residues. Germline V CDR1 and CDR2: SGHAT, FQDESV (reference sequence). V shed 1 base, J shed 3 bases, and the junction held 11 bases outside the gene matches. The CDR3, as DNA: TGTGCCAGCAGCTTAGGGGATTTCGCGGGGGTGGACACCGGGGAGCTGTTTTTT. Protein product: CASSLGDFAGVDTGELFF. Supplemented by reference TRBV11-1 and TRBJ2-2, the full variable domain reads EAEVAQSPRYKITEKSQAVAFWCDPISGHATLYWYRQILGQGPELLVQFQDESVVDDSQLPKDRFSAERLKGVDSTLKIQPAELGDSAMYLCASSLGDFAGVDTGELFFGEGSRLTVL.

The chain links TRBV6-2 or TRBV6-3 to TRBJ1-1; 7 nucleotides line up with TRBD1. This CDR3 is built from 14 residues. Germline-derived CDR1 and CDR2 are MNHEY and SVGEGT. V lost 6 bases to trimming and J lost 3 bases; unmatched junction nucleotides: 7. CDR3: CASRDPGGHTEAFF. CDR3 in DNA: TGTGCCAGCAGAGACCCAGGGGGTCACACTGAAGCTTTCTTT.

This chain connects TRBV20-1 to TRBJ1-4, with D hard to call. V shed 0 bases and J shed 0 bases, with 5 bases lying between them. The CDR3 length is 14 residues. CDR1 and CDR2 from the germline V gene are DFQATT and SNEGSKA (reference sequence). In DNA form, the CDR3 reads TGCAGTGCTAGAGACAGTGCAACTAATGAAAAACTGTTTTTT. It yields the protein CSARDSATNEKLFF.